One sample yielded the 16 T cell receptor beta chains listed below, sequenced in a study of breast tumors, draining lymph nodes, adjacent tissues. Breast cancer patients provided tissue from their axillary draining lymph nodes. TCRdb re-derived calls from the multiplex PCR reads in MiXCR, one entry per CDR3 protein. The sample holds approximately 200,000 distinct CDR3 sequences, 31% seen once. The sequenced sample consisted of axillary lymph node tissue. These receptors came from a female donor with breast cancer. Some clones in this sample may be carry-over from other donors' samples.

This clonotype showed up just a few times. Possible read error: a much larger clone is one base away. The chain has TRBV6-5 and TRBJ1-3, with D unresolved. V lost 5 bases and J 0 bases, leaving 11 bases between the germline ends. Germline V gene sequence: CDR1 MNHEY, CDR2 SVGAGI. The CDR3 is made up of 15 amino acids. The DNA for the CDR3 is TGTGCCAGCAGTCTCTCTCGCAGCTCTGGAAACACCATATATTTT. It encodes CASSLSRSSGNTIYF.

The chain's CDR3 is CASSLDLLPPGLSPYEQYF. The CDR3 bases are TGTGCCAGCAGCCTGGACCTTTTACCACCGGGACTCAGCCCCTACGAGCAGTACTTC. The J gene is TRBJ2-7, the V gene TRBV7-3, with D perhaps TRBD2 (6 bases). The CDR3 is made up of 19 amino acids. Germline V gene sequence: CDR1 SGHTA, CDR2 FQGTGA. Trimming shortened V by 5 bases and J by 2 bases, and 28 bases separated the two germline ends.

This clonotype was picked up many times. The chain employs TRBV20-1 and TRBJ1-5, with 8 bases that match TRBD1. From germline, CDR1 is DFQATT and CDR2 SNEGSKA (reference sequence). The length of the CDR3 is 14 residues. V shed 5 bases, J shed 2 bases, and the junction held 5 bases outside the gene matches. This CDR3 reads CSARQGAGNQPQHF. CDR3 nucleotide sequence: TGCAGTGCTCGTCAGGGGGCTGGCAATCAGCCCCAGCATTTT.

In its sample, this clonotype was seen many times. The chain carries TRBV7-9 and TRBJ1-2; D is perhaps TRBD1 (5 bases). V was cut by 3 bases and J by 5 bases, with 13 bases left in between. The germline CDR1 and CDR2 sequences are SEHNR and FQNEAQ (reference sequence). This CDR3 has 14 amino acids. The CDR3 coding sequence is TGTGCCAGCAGCTTGGGCGGGACGGATTATGGCTACACCTTC. This translates into CASSLGGTDYGYTF.

About this clonotype: No DNA is shown, since the ends of the CDR3 on it are uncertain; the CDR3 is the one TCRdb lists. V is TRBV7-2 and J is TRBJ2-1; the table calls TRBD2, which could not be checked here. The V gene's germline CDR1 is SGHTA and CDR2 FQGNSA. The CDR3 is 23 residues long, ends included. CDR3 loop: CASSFYICSATNEGTGRWDEQFF.

This clonotype was detected ten times or more. The chain employs TRBV7-9 and TRBJ2-7; 7 bases agree with TRBD2. With 4 bases clipped from V and 11 bases from J, the junction kept 11 bases outside the gene matches. CDR3 size: 13 residues. CDR1 SEHNR and CDR2 FQNEAQ come from the germline V gene (reference sequence). The CDR3 loop is CASSYNSQAGEYF. DNA of the CDR3: TGTGCCAGCAGCTATAACTCACAGGCGGGGGAGTACTTC.

Regarding this clonotype: Since the CDR3 does not end with the conserved phenylalanine or tryptophan, this likely comes from a read error. This chain joins TRBV5-4 and TRBJ1-3; D perhaps matches TRBD1 (5 bases). This CDR3 region has 16 residues. CDR1 is SGHNT and CDR2 is YYREEE in the germline V gene (reference sequence). V was cut by 4 bases and J by 3 bases, with 17 bases left in between. CDR3 loop: CASSKWGLEVGNTIYS. CDR3 in DNA: TGTGCCAGCAGCAAATGGGGGTTAGAGGTTGGAAACACCATATATTCT.

On this clonotype itself: One junction end disagrees with the germline gene, perhaps due to a read error. The rearrangement links TRBV5-1 to TRBJ1-1; D is unclear. This CDR3 is 15 amino acids long. Germline CDR1 and CDR2: SGHRS and YFSETQ. CDR3 nucleotide sequence: TGCGCCAGCAGCTTGGGTTGGCAGGAGAACATTGAAGCTTTCTTT. This encodes CASSLGWQENIEAFF. Together with reference TRBV5-1 and TRBJ1-1, the CDR3 gives the full variable domain: KAGVTQTPRYLIKTRGQQVTLSCSPISGHRSVSWYQQTPGQGLQFLFEYFSETQRNKGNFPGRFSGRQFSNSRSEMNVSTLELGDSALYLCASSLGWQENIEAFFGQGTRLTVV.

This clonotype was recorded many times. This sequence joins TRBV10-2 and TRBJ2-5; 10 positions match TRBD2. CDR1 is WSHSY and CDR2 is SAAADI in the germline V gene. V lost 4 bases to trimming and J lost 5 bases; unmatched junction nucleotides: 16. CDR3 length equals 18 residues. The CDR3 DNA is TGCGCCAGCAGTGGGGTGCCGGGGCTAGCGGGGGCAGGGGAGACCCAGTACTTC. As protein: CASSGVPGLAGAGETQYF.

This clonotype occurred many times. CDR3 amino acids: CASSLGGGTDTGELFF. The CDR3 DNA reads TGTGCCAGCAGCTTGGGAGGGGGGACCGACACCGGGGAGCTGTTTTTT. J is TRBJ2-2 and V is TRBV5-6; possibly TRBD1 or TRBD2 for D (6 bases each). V gave up 0 bases and J gave up 3 bases, with 12 bases separating them. The CDR3 length is 16 residues. The germline gives CDR1 SGHDT, CDR2 YYEEEE.

This clonotype came up many times. The CDR3 DNA reads as TGCGCCAGCAGGGCAGGAATAATTAGCAATCAGCCCCAGCATTTT. Its translation: CASRAGIISNQPQHF. The chain joins TRBV10-2 to TRBJ1-5; D gene ambiguous. The germline V gene has CDR1 WSHSY and CDR2 SAAADI. The CDR3 length is 15 residues. With 6 bases removed from V and 0 bases from J, the gap between germline ends came to 12 bases.

This chain uses TRBV2 with TRBJ1-6, with 7 bases that match TRBD1. Germline CDR1 and CDR2: SNHLY and FYNNEI. CDR3 length: 15 amino acids. The J segment lost 7 bases and the V segment lost 6 bases, leaving 9 bases of the junction unmatched. CDR3 amino acids: CASSYRGALNSPLHF. The CDR3 DNA is TGTGCCAGCAGCTACAGGGGTGCATTAAATTCACCCCTCCACTTT.

This clonotype was recorded at least ten times. CDR3 bases: TGTGCCAGCAGTTCTACAGGGGCGGTAAATTCACCCCTCCACTTT. This sequence encodes CASSSTGAVNSPLHF. The rearrangement uses TRBV12-3 or TRBV12-4 and TRBJ1-6, with 7 bases matching TRBD1. The junction had 7 bases not matched to a gene; V was cut back by 4 bases and J by 7 bases. There are 15 residues in the CDR3.

This clonotype was observed a few times. A much bigger clone sits one base away, suggesting this may be a read error. The gene calls are TRBV5-5 and TRBJ2-2; D ambiguous. This CDR3 is 14 amino acids long. Looked up from germline, CDR1 is SGHKS and CDR2 is YYEKEE (reference sequence). Trimming shortened V by 1 base and J by 7 bases, and 11 bases separated the two germline ends. CDR3 nucleotides: TGTGCCAGCAGCTTGCATGGGTTGGACGGGGAGCTGTTTTTT. Encoded protein: CASSLHGLDGELFF.

This clonotype was observed once. Since a much larger clone is just one base distant, this may be a read error. The genes are TRBV5-6 and TRBJ2-1; TRBD1 or TRBD2 may be the D gene (5 bases each). Trimming took off 1 base at V and 0 bases at J, with 11 bases between the two ends. The CDR3 has 16 amino acids. CDR1 and CDR2 from the germline V gene are SGHDT and YYEEEE. Here the CDR3 DNA reads TGTGCCAGCAGCTTGCGGGACGCCAGCTCCTACAATGAGCAGTTCTTC. Translating gives CASSLRDASSYNEQFF.

There are many counts of this clonotype. The chain employs TRBV7-9 and TRBJ1-3; D might be TRBD1 (5 bases). Between the trimmed V and J ends, which lost 5 bases and 3 bases, there was a span of 17 bases. Germline V gene lookup returns CDR1 SEHNR and CDR2 FQNEAQ (reference sequence). The CDR3 loop spans 16 amino acids. This CDR3 is CASSLSGGTLGNTIYF. The CDR3 DNA reads TGTGCCAGCAGCCTTAGTGGTGGGACCCTTGGAAACACCATATATTTT.